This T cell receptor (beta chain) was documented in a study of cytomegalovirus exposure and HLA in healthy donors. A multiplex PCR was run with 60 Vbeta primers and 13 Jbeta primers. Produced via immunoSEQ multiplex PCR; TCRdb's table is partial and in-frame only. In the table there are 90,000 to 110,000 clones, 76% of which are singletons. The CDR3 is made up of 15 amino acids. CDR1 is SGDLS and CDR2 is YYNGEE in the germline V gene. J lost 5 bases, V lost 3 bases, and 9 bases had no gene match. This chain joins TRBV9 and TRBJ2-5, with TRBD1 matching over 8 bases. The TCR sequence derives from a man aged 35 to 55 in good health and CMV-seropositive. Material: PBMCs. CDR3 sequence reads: CASSASGQGGETQYF. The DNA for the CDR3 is TGTGCCAGCAGCGCTTCAGGACAGGGTGGGGAGACCCAGTACTTC.